Below, 15 T cell receptor beta chains from the same sample are listed, as sequenced in a study of cytomegalovirus exposure and HLA in healthy donors. The PCR employed 60 Vbeta primers together with 13 Jbeta primers. TCRdb keeps only in-frame clones here, not all; method: immunoSEQ multiplex PCR. The sample includes about 130,000 clones, about 10% of them seen just once. Sample: PBMCs. The receptors derive from a woman aged 18-29 years in good health and CMV-seropositive.

This clone was counted between two and nine times. This chain connects TRBV4-1 to TRBJ2-7, with 7 bases that match TRBD2. CDR1 and CDR2 from the germline V gene are MGHRA and YSYEKL. J was trimmed by 5 bases and V by 3 bases; bases with no gene match: 13. CDR3 size: 16 residues. The CDR3 DNA reads as TGCGCCAGCAGCCACGACCAATGGGGGGGAGAAGACGAGCAGTACTTC. Protein product: CASSHDQWGGEDEQYF.

Only a few counts were recorded for this clone. This sequence joins TRBV5-1 and TRBJ2-3; 7 bases map to TRBD1. Germline CDR1 reads SGHRS; CDR2 reads YFSETQ. The CDR3 is 16 residues long. J gave up 2 bases and V 0 bases, and 6 bases lay outside the gene matches. The CDR3 loop is CASSLAGQRYTDTQYF. The CDR3 nucleotides are TGCGCCAGCAGCTTGGCGGGACAGCGTTACACAGATACGCAGTATTTT.

This clone was seen a few times. This chain links TRBV19 with TRBJ1-5, with TRBD1 identical over 7 bases. This CDR3 is built from 14 residues. V trimming: 6 bases; J trimming: 0 bases; junction bases outside the gene matches: 2. Germline V lookup: CDR1 LNHDA, CDR2 SQIVND (reference sequence). The CDR3 here is CASSTGVSNQPQHF. CDR3 nucleotide sequence: TGTGCCAGTAGCACAGGGGTTAGCAATCAGCCCCAGCATTTT.

In this sample, this clone turned up a few times. This chain uses TRBV5-1 with TRBJ1-2, with 10 bases identical to TRBD1. V lost 0 bases and J lost 8; bases outside the gene matches: 4. CDR1 and CDR2 from the germline V gene are SGHRS and YFSETQ. CDR3 length: 14 residues. DNA of the CDR3: TGCGCCAGCAGCTTGGGGGACAGGGGAGGCGGCTACACCTTC. This translates into CASSLGDRGGGYTF.

This clone was picked up a small number of times. V usage is TRBV19 and J usage is TRBJ1-4; TRBD1 might be the D (6 bases). The CDR3 consists of 14 residues. Germline V gene sequence: CDR1 LNHDA, CDR2 SQIVND (reference sequence). V was shortened by 1 base and J by 8 bases, with 11 bases between the two germline ends. The CDR3 sequence: CASSIGSTGEKLFF. CDR3 bases: TGTGCCAGTAGTATAGGGTCAACAGGGGAAAAACTGTTTTTT.

This clone was seen a handful of times. The chain combines TRBV7-3 with TRBJ2-1, with 8 bases fitting TRBD2. CDR1 is SGHTA, CDR2 FQGTGA, per germline. The CDR3 totals 15 residues. The ends lost 1 base at V and 8 bases at J; junction bases unmatched: 7. CDR3 residues: CASSLNSGRWDEQFF. The CDR3 DNA reads TGTGCCAGCAGCTTAAACAGCGGGAGATGGGATGAGCAGTTCTTC.

This chain uses TRBV28 with TRBJ1-1; D unresolved. From germline, CDR1 is MDHEN and CDR2 SYDVKM. The V gene lost 7 bases and the J gene lost 10 bases, with 19 bases spanning the gap. The CDR3 has 13 residues. DNA for the CDR3: TGTGCCAGCACCCCCCAGAAGAGGTTCGTAGCTTTCTTT. It yields the protein CASTPQKRFVAFF.

The rearrangement links TRBV4-1 to TRBJ2-1, with no clear D. This CDR3 region has 12 residues. The V end was cut by 5 bases, the J end by 8 bases, with 10 bases between. The germline CDR1 and CDR2 sequences are MGHRA and YSYEKL. In DNA form, the CDR3 reads TGCGCCAGCAGCTACCGTGGAGATGAGCAGTTCTTC. Translating gives CASSYRGDEQFF.

The chain carries TRBV30 and TRBJ1-1, with 7 bases matching TRBD1. Trimming cost V 2 bases and J 8 bases; bases outside gene matches: 5. The length of the CDR3 is 12 residues. Germline CDR1 reads GTSNPN; CDR2 reads SVGIG (reference sequence). The CDR3 sequence is CAWSPTGAEAFF. CDR3 nucleotides: TGTGCCTGGAGTCCAACAGGGGCCGAAGCTTTCTTT.

This chain connects TRBV18 to TRBJ1-1; D remains ambiguous. Germline values: CDR1 KGHSH, CDR2 LQKENI. Trimming cost V 3 bases and J 7 bases, with 15 bases left between them. The CDR3 loop spans 14 amino acids. The CDR3 region is CASSPSTVQDEAFF. DNA for the CDR3: TGTGCCAGCTCACCTTCGACCGTGCAGGATGAAGCTTTCTTT.

The rearrangement uses TRBV5-1 and TRBJ1-5; 10 nucleotides line up with TRBD1. Germline CDR1 SGHRS, CDR2 YFSETQ. The CDR3 covers 14 residues. With 4 bases clipped from V and 8 bases from J, the junction kept 6 bases outside the gene matches. CDR3 in amino acids: CASSPGQGLEPQHF. CDR3 DNA: TGCGCCAGCAGCCCGGGACAGGGGTTGGAGCCCCAGCATTTT.

The chain has TRBV19 and TRBJ2-3, with a possible D match to TRBD1 (6 bases). CDR3 length: 15 amino acids. Trimming left V 5 bases short and J 2 bases short, with 14 bases between. Per germline, CDR1 LNHDA and CDR2 SQIVND (reference sequence). The CDR3 DNA sequence: TGTGCCAGTAGTCTGAGGGGACACAACACAGATACGCAGTATTTT. It codes for CASSLRGHNTDTQYF.

This clone was seen only a few times. The CDR3 bases are TGTGCCAGCAGCTTGAGTACAGTTACGAACACCGGGGAGCTGTTTTTT. It is translated as CASSLSTVTNTGELFF. The rearrangement joins TRBV5-6 to TRBJ2-2, with unresolved D. Germline CDR1 SGHDT, CDR2 YYEEEE. The CDR3 sequence is 16 residues long. V lost 1 base to trimming and J lost 0 bases, with 10 bases between them.

This clone was picked up a small number of times. The CDR3 DNA reads as TGCGCCAGCAGCCAAGACCCAGGGGGGCTGCGCTACAATGAGCAGTTCTTC. Encoded protein: CASSQDPGGLRYNEQFF. The rearrangement uses TRBV4-1 and TRBJ2-1, with D possibly being TRBD1 (7 bases). The CDR3 length is 17 residues. Looked up from germline, CDR1 is MGHRA and CDR2 is YSYEKL. V lost 0 bases to trimming and J lost 3 bases, with 15 bases between them.

The chain is built from TRBV4-2 and TRBJ2-3, with 7 bases fitting TRBD2. The germline gives CDR1 LGHNA, CDR2 YNFKEQ. The CDR3 runs 14 residues. After removal of 4 bases from V and 5 bases from J, the junction contained 6 bases not matched to a gene. The CDR3 nucleotides read TGTGCCAGCAGCCGGGAGGGAGTGGTAGATACGCAGTATTTT. This codes for CASSREGVVDTQYF.